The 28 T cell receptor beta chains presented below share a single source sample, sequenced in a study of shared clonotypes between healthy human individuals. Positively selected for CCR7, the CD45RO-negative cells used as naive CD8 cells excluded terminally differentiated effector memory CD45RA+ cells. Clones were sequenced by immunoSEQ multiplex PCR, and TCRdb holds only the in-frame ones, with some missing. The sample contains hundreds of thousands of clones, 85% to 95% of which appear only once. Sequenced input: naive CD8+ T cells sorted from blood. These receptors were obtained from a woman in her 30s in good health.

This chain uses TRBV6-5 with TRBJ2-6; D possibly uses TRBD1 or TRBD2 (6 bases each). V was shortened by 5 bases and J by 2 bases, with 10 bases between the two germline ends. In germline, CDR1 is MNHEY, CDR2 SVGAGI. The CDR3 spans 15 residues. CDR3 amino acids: CASSQGTAGANVLTF. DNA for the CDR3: TGTGCCAGCAGTCAGGGGACTGCTGGGGCCAACGTCCTGACTTTC.

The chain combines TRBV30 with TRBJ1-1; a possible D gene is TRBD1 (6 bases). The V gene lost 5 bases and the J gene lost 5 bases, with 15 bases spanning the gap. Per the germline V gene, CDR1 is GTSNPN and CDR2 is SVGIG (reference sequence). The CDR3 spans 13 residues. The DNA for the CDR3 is TGTGCCTGGGACGACACAGGGATTACTGAAGCTTTCTTT. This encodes CAWDDTGITEAFF. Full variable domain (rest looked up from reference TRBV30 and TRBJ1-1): SQTIHQWPATLVQPVGSPLSLECTVEGTSNPNLYWYRQAAGRGLQLLFYSVGIGQISSEVPQNLSASRPQDRQFILSSKKLLLSDSGFYLCAWDDTGITEAFFGQGTRLTVV.

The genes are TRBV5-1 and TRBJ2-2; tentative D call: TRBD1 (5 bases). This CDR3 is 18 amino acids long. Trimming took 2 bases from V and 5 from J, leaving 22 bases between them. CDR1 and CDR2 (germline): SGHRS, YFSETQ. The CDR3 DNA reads TGCGCCAGCAGCTTAGCAACAGGAATAGCCCTAAGGACCGGGGAGCTGTTTTTT. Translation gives CASSLATGIALRTGELFF.

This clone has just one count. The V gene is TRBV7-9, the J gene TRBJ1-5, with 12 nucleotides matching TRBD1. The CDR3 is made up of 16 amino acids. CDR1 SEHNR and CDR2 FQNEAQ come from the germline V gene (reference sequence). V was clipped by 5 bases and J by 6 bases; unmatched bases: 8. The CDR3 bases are TGTGCCAGCAGCCCGGGGACAGGGGGCTTCGCTCAGCCCCAGCATTTT. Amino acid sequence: CASSPGTGGFAQPQHF.

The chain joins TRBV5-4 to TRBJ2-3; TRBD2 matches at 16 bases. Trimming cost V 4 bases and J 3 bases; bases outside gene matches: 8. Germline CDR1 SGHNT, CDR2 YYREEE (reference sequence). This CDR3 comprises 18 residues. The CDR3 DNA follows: TGTGCCAGCAGCGCGGGACTAGCGGGAGGGCCAGGTACAGATACGCAGTATTTT. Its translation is CASSAGLAGGPGTDTQYF.

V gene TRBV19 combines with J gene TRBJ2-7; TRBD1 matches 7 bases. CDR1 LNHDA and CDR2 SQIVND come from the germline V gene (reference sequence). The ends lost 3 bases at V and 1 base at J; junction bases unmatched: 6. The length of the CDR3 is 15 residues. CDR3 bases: TGTGCCAGTAGTATCGAACAGGGGTTATCCTACGAGCAGTACTTC. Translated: CASSIEQGLSYEQYF.

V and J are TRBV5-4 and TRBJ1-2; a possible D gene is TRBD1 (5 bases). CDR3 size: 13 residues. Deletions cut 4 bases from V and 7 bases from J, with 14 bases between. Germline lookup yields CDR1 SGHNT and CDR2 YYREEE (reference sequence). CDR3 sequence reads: CASSDGTVLGYTF. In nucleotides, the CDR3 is TGTGCCAGCAGCGACGGGACGGTGCTTGGCTACACCTTC.

This CDR3 is CASSENRLAGGYTF. In DNA, the CDR3 is TGTGCCAGCAGTGAAAACAGGTTAGCAGGAGGCTACACCTTC. The V and J genes are TRBV2 and TRBJ1-2, with a weak D call TRBD1 (5 bases). The CDR3 is 14 residues long. Germline values: CDR1 SNHLY, CDR2 FYNNEI. V was clipped by 2 bases and J by 8 bases, with 15 bases between them. The full variable domain, with the rest looked up from reference TRBV2 and TRBJ1-2, is EPEVTQTPSHQVTQMGQEVILRCVPISNHLYFYWYRQILGQKVEFLVSFYNNEISEKSEIFDDQFSVERPDGSNFTLKIRSTKLEDSAMYFCASSENRLAGGYTFGSGTRLTVV.

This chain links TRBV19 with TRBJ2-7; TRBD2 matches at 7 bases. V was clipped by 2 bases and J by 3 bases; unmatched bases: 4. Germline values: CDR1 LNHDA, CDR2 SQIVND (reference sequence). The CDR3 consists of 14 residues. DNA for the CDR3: TGTGCCAGTAGTATAAGCGGGAATCTCTACGAGCAGTACTTC. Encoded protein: CASSISGNLYEQYF.

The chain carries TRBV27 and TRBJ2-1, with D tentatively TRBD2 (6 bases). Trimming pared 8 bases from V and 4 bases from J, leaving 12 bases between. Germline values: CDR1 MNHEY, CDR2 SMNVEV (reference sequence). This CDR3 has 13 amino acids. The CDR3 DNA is TGTGCCAGCGGCCGGGACTTTTACAATGAGCAGTTCTTC. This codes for CASGRDFYNEQFF.

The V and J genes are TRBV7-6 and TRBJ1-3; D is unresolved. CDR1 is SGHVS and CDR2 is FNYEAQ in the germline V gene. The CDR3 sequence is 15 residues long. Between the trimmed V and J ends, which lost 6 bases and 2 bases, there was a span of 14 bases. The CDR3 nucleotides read TGTGCCAGCAGTCGTCAAGACACTCCTGGAAACACCATATATTTT. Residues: CASSRQDTPGNTIYF.

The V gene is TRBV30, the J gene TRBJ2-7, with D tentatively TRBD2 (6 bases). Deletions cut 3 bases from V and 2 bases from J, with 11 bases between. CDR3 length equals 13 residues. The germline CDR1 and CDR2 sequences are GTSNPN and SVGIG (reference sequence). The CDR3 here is CAWRAAGTYEQYF. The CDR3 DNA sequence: TGTGCCTGGAGGGCCGCGGGGACCTACGAGCAGTACTTC.

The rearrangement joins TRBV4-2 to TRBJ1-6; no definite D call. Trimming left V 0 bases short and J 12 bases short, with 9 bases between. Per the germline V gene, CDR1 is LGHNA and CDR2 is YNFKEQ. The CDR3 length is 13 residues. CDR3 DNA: TGTGCCAGCAGCCAAGATGGGGTCGTACCCCTCCACTTT. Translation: CASSQDGVVPLHF.

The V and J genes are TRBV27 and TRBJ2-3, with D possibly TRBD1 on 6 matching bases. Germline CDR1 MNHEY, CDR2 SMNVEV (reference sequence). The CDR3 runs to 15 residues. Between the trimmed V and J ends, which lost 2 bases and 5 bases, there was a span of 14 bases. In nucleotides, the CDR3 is TGTGCCAGCAGTTTAATCCCAGGGGAAGGAGATACGCAGTATTTT. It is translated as CASSLIPGEGDTQYF.

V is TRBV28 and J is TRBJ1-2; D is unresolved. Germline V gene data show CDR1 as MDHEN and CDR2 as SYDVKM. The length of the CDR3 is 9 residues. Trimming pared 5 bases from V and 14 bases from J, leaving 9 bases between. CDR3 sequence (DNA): TGTGCCAGCAGTCCACCTCAAACCTTC. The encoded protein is CASSPPQTF.

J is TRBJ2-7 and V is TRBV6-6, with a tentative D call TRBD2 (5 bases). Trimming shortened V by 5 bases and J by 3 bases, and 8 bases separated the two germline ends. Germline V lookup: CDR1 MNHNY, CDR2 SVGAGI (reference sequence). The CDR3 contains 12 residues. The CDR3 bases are TGTGCCAGCAGTCCCGGGAACTACGAGCAGTACTTC. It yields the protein CASSPGNYEQYF.

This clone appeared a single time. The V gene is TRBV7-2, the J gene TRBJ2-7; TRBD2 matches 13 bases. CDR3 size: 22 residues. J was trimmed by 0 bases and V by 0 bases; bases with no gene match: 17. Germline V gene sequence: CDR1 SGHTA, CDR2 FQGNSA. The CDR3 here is CASSLAFRRHRTSGRLSYEQYF. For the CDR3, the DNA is TGTGCCAGCAGCTTAGCTTTTCGCAGACATAGGACTAGCGGGAGACTCTCCTACGAGCAGTACTTC.

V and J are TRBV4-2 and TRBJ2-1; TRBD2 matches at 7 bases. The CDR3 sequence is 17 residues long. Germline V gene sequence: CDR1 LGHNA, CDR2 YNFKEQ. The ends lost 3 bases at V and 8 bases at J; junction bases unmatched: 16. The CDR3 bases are TGTGCCAGCAGCCAGCTGACTAGCACCCCCCTTGGGGATGAGCAGTTCTTC. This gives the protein CASSQLTSTPLGDEQFF.

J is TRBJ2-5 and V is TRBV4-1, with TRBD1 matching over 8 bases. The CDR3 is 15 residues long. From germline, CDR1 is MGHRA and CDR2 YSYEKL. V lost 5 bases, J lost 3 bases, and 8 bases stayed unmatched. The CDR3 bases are TGCGCCAGCAGCGCACACAGGGGGACCAAAGAGACCCAGTACTTC. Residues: CASSAHRGTKETQYF.

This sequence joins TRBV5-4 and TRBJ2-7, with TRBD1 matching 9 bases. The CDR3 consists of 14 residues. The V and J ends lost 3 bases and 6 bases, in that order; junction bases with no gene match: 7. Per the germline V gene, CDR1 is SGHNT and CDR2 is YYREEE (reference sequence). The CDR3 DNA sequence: TGTGCCAGCAGCTGGGGACAGGGTAATCTCGAGCAGTACTTC. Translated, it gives CASSWGQGNLEQYF.

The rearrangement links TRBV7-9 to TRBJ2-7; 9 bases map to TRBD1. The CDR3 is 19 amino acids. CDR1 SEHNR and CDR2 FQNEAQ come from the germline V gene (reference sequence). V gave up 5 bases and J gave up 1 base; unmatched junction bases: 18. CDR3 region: CASSVGLDRGKFGSYEQYF. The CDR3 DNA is TGTGCCAGCAGCGTAGGATTAGACAGGGGGAAATTTGGGTCCTACGAGCAGTACTTC.

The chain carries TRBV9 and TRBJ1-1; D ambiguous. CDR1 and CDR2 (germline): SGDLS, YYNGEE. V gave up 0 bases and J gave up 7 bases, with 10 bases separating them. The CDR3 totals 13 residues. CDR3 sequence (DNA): TGTGCCAGCAGCGTAGCGTCGAGGGTTGAAGCTTTCTTT. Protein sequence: CASSVASRVEAFF.

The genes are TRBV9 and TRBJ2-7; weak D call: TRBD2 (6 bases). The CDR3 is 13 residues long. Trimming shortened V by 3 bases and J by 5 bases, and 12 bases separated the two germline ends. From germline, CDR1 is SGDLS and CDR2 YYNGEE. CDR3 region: CASSGLSGDEQYF. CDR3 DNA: TGTGCCAGCAGCGGCCTGTCGGGAGACGAGCAGTACTTC.

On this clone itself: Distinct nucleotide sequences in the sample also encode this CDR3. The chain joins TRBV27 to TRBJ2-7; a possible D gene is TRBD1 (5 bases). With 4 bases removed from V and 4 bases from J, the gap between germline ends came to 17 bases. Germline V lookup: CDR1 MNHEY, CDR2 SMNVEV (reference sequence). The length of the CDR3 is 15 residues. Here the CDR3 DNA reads TGTGCCAGCAGTTCCACAGGAACTGGAGTTTACGAGCAGTACTTC. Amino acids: CASSSTGTGVYEQYF.

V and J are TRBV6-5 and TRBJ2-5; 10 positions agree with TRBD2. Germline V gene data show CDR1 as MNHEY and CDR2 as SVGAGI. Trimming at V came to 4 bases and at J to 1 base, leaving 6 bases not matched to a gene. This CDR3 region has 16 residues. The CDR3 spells CASSSAGLAVQETQYF. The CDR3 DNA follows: TGTGCCAGCAGTTCCGCCGGACTAGCGGTCCAAGAGACCCAGTACTTC.

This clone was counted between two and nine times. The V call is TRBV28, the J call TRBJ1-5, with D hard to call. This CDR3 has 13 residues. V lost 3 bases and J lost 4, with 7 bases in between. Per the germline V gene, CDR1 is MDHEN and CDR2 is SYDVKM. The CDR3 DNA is TGTGCCAGCAGTTTCCTGGGAAATCAGCCCCAGCATTTT. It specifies CASSFLGNQPQHF.

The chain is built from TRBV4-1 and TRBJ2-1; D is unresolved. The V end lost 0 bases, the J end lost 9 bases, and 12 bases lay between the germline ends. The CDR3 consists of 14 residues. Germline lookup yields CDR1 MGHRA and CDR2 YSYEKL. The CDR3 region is CASSQDTTLSEQFF. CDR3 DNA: TGCGCCAGCAGCCAAGACACGACCCTCAGTGAGCAGTTCTTC.

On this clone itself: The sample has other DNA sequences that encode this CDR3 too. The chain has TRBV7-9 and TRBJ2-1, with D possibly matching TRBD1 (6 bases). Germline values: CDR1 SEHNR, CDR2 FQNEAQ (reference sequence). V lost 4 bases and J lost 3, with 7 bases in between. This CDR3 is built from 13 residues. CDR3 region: CASSSDSYNEQFF. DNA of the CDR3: TGTGCCAGCAGCTCGGACAGCTACAATGAGCAGTTCTTC.